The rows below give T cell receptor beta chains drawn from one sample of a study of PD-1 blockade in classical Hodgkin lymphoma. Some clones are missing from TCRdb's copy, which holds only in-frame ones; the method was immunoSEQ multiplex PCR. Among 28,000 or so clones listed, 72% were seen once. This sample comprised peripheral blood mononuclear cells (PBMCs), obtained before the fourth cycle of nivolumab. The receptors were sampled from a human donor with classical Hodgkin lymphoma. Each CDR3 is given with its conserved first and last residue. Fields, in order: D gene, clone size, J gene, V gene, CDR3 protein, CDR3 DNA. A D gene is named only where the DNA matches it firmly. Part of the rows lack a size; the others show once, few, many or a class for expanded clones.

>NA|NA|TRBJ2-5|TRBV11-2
CASSLNSETQYF
TGTGCCAGCAGCTTAAATTCGGAGACCCAGTACTTC
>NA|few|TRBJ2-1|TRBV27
CASSLGRSEQFF
TGTGCCAGCAGTTTGGGTAGGAGTGAGCAGTTCTTC
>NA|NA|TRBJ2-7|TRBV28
CASSLEPPAYEQYF
TGTGCCAGCAGTTTAGAGCCGCCGGCCTACGAGCAGTACTTC
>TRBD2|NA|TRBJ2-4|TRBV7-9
CASSFPSGGALAKNIQYF
TGTGCCAGCAGCTTTCCTAGCGGGGGAGCCCTAGCCAAAAACATTCAGTACTTC
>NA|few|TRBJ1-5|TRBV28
CASSLKGNQPQHF
TGTGCCAGCAGTTTAAAGGGGAATCAGCCCCAGCATTTT
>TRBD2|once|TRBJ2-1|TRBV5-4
CASSGGLGNEQFF
TGTGCCAGCAGCGGGGGACTAGGGAATGAGCAGTTCTTC
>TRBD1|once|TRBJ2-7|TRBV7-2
CASSLGLSGQGPYEQYF
TGTGCCAGCAGCCTCGGACTATCCGGACAGGGACCCTACGAGCAGTACTTC
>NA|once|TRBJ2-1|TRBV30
CAWSARYNEQFF
TGTGCCTGGAGTGCCCGGTACAATGAGCAGTTCTTC
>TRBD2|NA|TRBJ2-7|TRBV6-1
CASMDTAGPYEQYF
TGTGCCAGCATGGACACAGCGGGGCCCTACGAGCAGTACTTC
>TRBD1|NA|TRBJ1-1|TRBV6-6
CASFYGGGGVNTEAFF
TGTGCCAGCTTCTACGGAGGGGGCGGGGTGAACACTGAAGCTTTCTTT
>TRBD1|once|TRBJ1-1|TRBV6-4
CASRPSGQGSTEAFF
TGTGCCAGCAGACCGTCGGGACAGGGAAGCACTGAAGCTTTCTTT
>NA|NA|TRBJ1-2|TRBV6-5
CASGKWGGGYGYTF
TGTGCCAGCGGAAAATGGGGGGGAGGCTATGGCTACACCTTC
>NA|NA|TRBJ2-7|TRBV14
CASSQVDRTYEQYF
TGTGCCAGCAGCCAAGTTGACAGAACCTACGAGCAGTACTTC
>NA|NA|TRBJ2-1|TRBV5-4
CASRQGALGREGYNEQFF
TGTGCCAGCCGACAGGGGGCGCTGGGGCGGGAGGGGTACAATGAGCAGTTCTTC
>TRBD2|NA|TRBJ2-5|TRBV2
CASSETSGLGETQYF
TGTGCCAGCAGTGAAACTAGCGGGTTGGGAGAGACCCAGTACTTC
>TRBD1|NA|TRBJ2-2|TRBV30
CAWLKGDRGAGELFF
TGTGCCTGGCTTAAGGGGGACAGGGGAGCCGGGGAGCTGTTTTTT
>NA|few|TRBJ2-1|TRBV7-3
CASSHAQGPYNEQFF
TGTGCCAGCAGCCATGCACAGGGCCCTTACAATGAGCAGTTCTTC
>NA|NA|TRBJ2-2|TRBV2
CASSETSNTGELFF
TGTGCCAGCAGTGAAACGTCGAACACCGGGGAGCTGTTTTTT
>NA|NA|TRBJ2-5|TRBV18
CASSPPTFQETQYF
TGTGCCAGCTCACCGCCGACCTTTCAAGAGACCCAGTACTTC
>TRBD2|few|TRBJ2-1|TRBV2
CASKTSGGYNEQFF
TGTGCCAGCAAAACTAGCGGGGGTTACAATGAGCAGTTCTTC
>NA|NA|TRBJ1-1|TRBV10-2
CASRSPLSQHSPLKAFF
TGCGCCAGCAGATCCCCGTTATCGCAGCACAGTCCCTTGAAGGCTTTCTTT
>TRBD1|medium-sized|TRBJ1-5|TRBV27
CASRTVGGMSNQPQHF
TGTGCCAGCAGGACCGTAGGGGGCATGAGCAATCAGCCCCAGCATTTT
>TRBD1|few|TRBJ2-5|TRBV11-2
CASSSDRVETQYF
TGTGCCAGCAGCTCGGACAGGGTGGAGACCCAGTACTTC
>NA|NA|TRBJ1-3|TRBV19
CASSINQGTGNTIYF
TGTGCCAGTAGTATAAACCAGGGGACTGGAAACACCATATATTTT
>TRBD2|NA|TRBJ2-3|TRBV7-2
CASSLPLGGGDVDTQYF
TGTGCCAGCAGCCTCCCCCTCGGCGGGGGGGACGTGGATACGCAGTATTTT
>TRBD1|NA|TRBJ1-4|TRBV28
CASIATGGNEKLFF
TGTGCCAGCATCGCAACAGGGGGCAACGAAAAACTGTTTTTT
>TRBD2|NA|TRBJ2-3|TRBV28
CASSLEWTSGPSTDTQYF
TGTGCCAGCAGTCTCGAATGGACTAGCGGGCCTAGCACAGATACGCAGTATTTT
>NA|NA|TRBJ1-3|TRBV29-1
CSVRDGGSGNTIYF
TGCAGCGTACGGGATGGGGGATCCGGAAACACCATATATTTT
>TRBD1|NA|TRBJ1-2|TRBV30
CAWNRQGWVYGYTF
TGTGCCTGGAACCGACAGGGGTGGGTATATGGCTACACCTTC
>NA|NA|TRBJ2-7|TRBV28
CASSLGREGYEQYF
TGTGCCAGCAGTTTAGGGCGAGAAGGCTACGAGCAGTACTTC
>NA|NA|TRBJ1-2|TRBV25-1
CASSEPGIYGYTF
TGTGCCAGCAGTGAGCCGGGGATCTATGGCTACACCTTC
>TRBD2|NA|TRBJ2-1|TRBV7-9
CASSLSAGGAYNEQFF
TGTGCCAGCAGCTTATCTGCGGGGGGGGCCTACAATGAGCAGTTCTTC
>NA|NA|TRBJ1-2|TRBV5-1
CASSFSSANYGYTF
TGCGCCAGCAGCTTCAGCAGCGCTAACTATGGCTACACCTTC
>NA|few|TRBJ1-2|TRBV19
CASSSGSSIGANYGYTF
TGTGCCAGTAGTTCTGGGTCGTCGATCGGGGCTAACTATGGCTACACCTTC
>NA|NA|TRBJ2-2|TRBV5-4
CASSLMGAGELFF
TGTGCCAGCAGCCTCATGGGGGCCGGGGAGCTGTTTTTT
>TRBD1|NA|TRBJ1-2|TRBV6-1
CASSEHSNRGYGYTF
TGTGCCAGCAGTGAACACTCTAACAGGGGCTATGGCTACACCTTC
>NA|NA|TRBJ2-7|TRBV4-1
CASSQDVTPRGTFLYEQYF
TGCGCCAGCAGCCAAGATGTCACGCCTCGAGGGACCTTCCTCTACGAGCAGTACTTC
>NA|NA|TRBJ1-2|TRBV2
CASEQGSYGYTF
TGTGCCAGCGAACAGGGCTCCTATGGCTACACCTTC
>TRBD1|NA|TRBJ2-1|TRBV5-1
CASSYLQGASNEQFF
TGCGCCAGCAGCTACCTCCAGGGGGCGTCAAATGAGCAGTTCTTC
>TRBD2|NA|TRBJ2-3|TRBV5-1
CASSPLAGGVTDTQYF
TGCGCCAGCAGCCCTCTAGCGGGAGGTGTAACAGATACGCAGTATTTT
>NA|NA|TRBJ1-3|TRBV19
CASSFLLGLEGNTIYF
TGTGCCAGTAGTTTTCTACTTGGATTAGAAGGAAACACCATATATTTT
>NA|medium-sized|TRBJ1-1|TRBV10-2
CASSAGATEAFF
TGCGCCAGCAGCGCAGGGGCTACTGAAGCTTTCTTT